Presented here are 23 T cell receptor beta chains from one specimen sequenced in a study of CD8 T cells in ankylosing spondylitis. Each CDR3 protein gets one entry after TCRdb re-called the 5' RACE reads with MiXCR. Of around 150,000 distinct CDR3 sequences listed, about a third are singletons. Sequencing input: synovial fluid, either unsorted or a sorted T cell fraction (not recorded which). The receptor set was obtained from a male donor with ankylosing spondylitis.

V usage is TRBV29-1 and J usage is TRBJ2-3; weak D call: TRBD1 (6 bases). V was clipped by 8 bases and J by 4 bases, with 16 bases between them. There are 13 residues in the CDR3. Germline assignment: CDR1 SQVTM and CDR2 ANQGSEA. The CDR3 here is CSLTGLRSDTQYF. The CDR3 DNA sequence: TGCAGCCTTACAGGGTTGAGATCAGATACGCAGTATTTT.

V usage is TRBV6-2 or TRBV6-3 and J usage is TRBJ2-7; tentative D call: TRBD2 (6 bases). Germline V CDR1 and CDR2: MNHEY, SVGEGT. V was shortened by 0 bases and J by 2 bases, with 8 bases between the two germline ends. The CDR3 runs to 14 residues. The CDR3 sequence is CASSYSDYTYEQYF. The CDR3 nucleotides are TGTGCCAGCAGTTACTCGGACTACACCTACGAGCAGTACTTC.

This clonotype has a handful of counts. The rearrangement links TRBV24-1 to TRBJ2-1, with a weak D call TRBD2 (6 bases). The CDR3 contains 15 residues. Trimming stripped 7 bases from V and 5 bases from J, with 17 bases between. The germline gives CDR1 KGHDR, CDR2 SFDVKD. In DNA, the CDR3 is TGTGCCACCAGCAACCCGGGAGACCTTAACAATGAGCAGTTCTTC. Translating gives CATSNPGDLNNEQFF.

Notes on this clonotype: A read error is possible here, since a much larger clone lies one base away. The genes are TRBV5-4 and TRBJ2-7, with TRBD1 matching 7 bases. Trimming removed 4 bases from V and 2 bases from J; junction bases left unmatched: 3. In germline, CDR1 is SGHNT, CDR2 YYREEE (reference sequence). CDR3 size: 13 residues. CDR3 bases: TGTGCCAGCAGCATCGGACAGGCCTACGAGCAGTACTTC. It encodes CASSIGQAYEQYF.

The V call is TRBV2, the J call TRBJ2-7, with 11 bases identical to TRBD1. With 5 bases clipped from V and 6 bases from J, the junction kept 15 bases outside the gene matches. The CDR3 loop spans 17 amino acids. Germline V gene data show CDR1 as SNHLY and CDR2 as FYNNEI. CDR3 bases: TGTGCCAGCAGTCGGACAGGGGGCGGTAGCGGGAGCTCCGAGCAGTACTTC. Protein product: CASSRTGGGSGSSEQYF.

The rearrangement joins TRBV20-1 to TRBJ2-5, with D uncertain. The CDR3 is 13 amino acids. Trimming removed 3 bases from V and 1 base from J, with 9 bases in between. Germline loops: CDR1 DFQATT, CDR2 SNEGSKA (reference sequence). The CDR3 bases are TGCAGTGCTAGTAACACAGCCCAAGAGACCCAGTACTTC. Amino acids: CSASNTAQETQYF.

V is TRBV18 and J is TRBJ2-7; D may be TRBD1 (5 bases). The CDR3 is 13 amino acids. Germline V gene sequence: CDR1 KGHSH, CDR2 LQKENI. V was trimmed by 5 bases and J by 1 base, leaving 9 bases between them. The CDR3 DNA sequence: TGTGCCAGCTCATCAAAGGGGTCCTACGAGCAGTACTTC. It translates to CASSSKGSYEQYF.

There are a few counts of this clonotype. This chain connects TRBV20-1 to TRBJ2-3; D unclear. In germline, CDR1 is DFQATT, CDR2 SNEGSKA (reference sequence). V was trimmed by 4 bases and J by 1 base, leaving 12 bases between them. The CDR3 length is 14 residues. As DNA, the CDR3 is TGCAGTGCTATCTCGGAATTCGGCACAGATACGCAGTATTTT. Protein product: CSAISEFGTDTQYF.

This clonotype was counted between two and nine times. V gene TRBV21-1 combines with J gene TRBJ1-2; the D call TRBD1 from the table was never checked on the DNA. TRBV21-1 is a pseudogene. The CDR3 totals 16 residues. The CDR3 DNA sequence: TGTGCCAGCAGCAAAGCGAGGCCAGGGTGCTACTATGGCTACACCTTC. Translated, it gives CASSKARPGCYYGYTF.

This clonotype showed up many times. The chain employs TRBV20-1 and TRBJ2-2; perhaps TRBD2 as D (6 bases). This CDR3 contains 15 residues. Looked up from germline, CDR1 is DFQATT and CDR2 is SNEGSKA (reference sequence). Trimming removed 1 base from V and 4 bases from J, with 13 bases in between. The CDR3 loop is CSARAALASTGELFF. CDR3 in DNA: TGCAGTGCTAGAGCGGCGCTAGCGAGCACCGGGGAGCTGTTTTTT.

The V call is TRBV7-9, the J call TRBJ2-2; no reliable D call. V lost 1 base, J lost 5 bases, and 8 bases lay in between. The CDR3 has 14 residues. The germline V gene encodes CDR1 SEHNR and CDR2 FQNEAQ (reference sequence). The CDR3 sequence is CASSLGKGTGELFF. The CDR3 DNA sequence: TGTGCCAGCAGCTTAGGCAAGGGAACCGGGGAGCTGTTTTTT. The full variable domain, its missing parts supplied by reference TRBV7-9 and TRBJ2-2, is DTGVSQNPRHKITKRGQNVTFRCDPISEHNRLYWYRQTLGQGPEFLTYFQNEAQLEKSRLLSDRFSAERPKGSFSTLEIQRTEQGDSAMYLCASSLGKGTGELFFGEGSRLTVL.

This chain uses TRBV5-6 with TRBJ2-3; D remains ambiguous. There are 16 residues in the CDR3. The ends were cut back, 4 bases at V and 2 bases at J, with 17 bases in the middle. Germline CDR1 and CDR2: SGHDT and YYEEEE. The CDR3: CASSPRRNAYTDTQYF. CDR3 coding DNA: TGTGCCAGCAGCCCTCGACGGAACGCTTACACAGATACGCAGTATTTT. The entire variable domain, with the rest obtained from reference TRBV5-6 and TRBJ2-3, is as follows: DAGVTQSPTHLIKTRGQQVTLRCSPKSGHDTVSWYQQALGQGPQFIFQYYEEEERQRGNFPDRFSGHQFPNYSSELNVNALLLGDSALYLCASSPRRNAYTDTQYFGPGTRLTVL.

V gene TRBV5-1 combines with J gene TRBJ1-5; 8 positions agree with TRBD1. Germline V gene lookup returns CDR1 SGHRS and CDR2 YFSETQ. CDR3 size: 15 residues. V was clipped by 0 bases and J by 5 bases; unmatched bases: 4. CDR3 DNA sequence: TGCGCCAGCAGCTTGGGGACAGGGCCCCATCAGCCCCAGCATTTT. This translates into CASSLGTGPHQPQHF.

This clonotype was seen a handful of times. The chain couples TRBV5-5 to TRBJ1-1, with TRBD1 matching over 9 bases. Germline values: CDR1 SGHKS, CDR2 YYEKEE (reference sequence). With 0 bases clipped from V and 5 bases from J, the junction kept 5 bases outside the gene matches. This CDR3 contains 15 residues. CDR3 sequence (DNA): TGTGCCAGCAGCTTGGTGGGGACAGGGTTAACTGAAGCTTTCTTT. It translates to CASSLVGTGLTEAFF.

In its sample, this clonotype was seen many times. The chain uses TRBV7-3 and TRBJ2-6; D ambiguous. V shed 5 bases and J shed 0 bases, with 11 bases lying between them. Germline V CDR1 and CDR2: SGHTA, FQGTGA. The CDR3 has 16 residues. CDR3: CASSPQALSGANVLTF. The CDR3 bases are TGTGCCAGCAGCCCCCAGGCCCTCTCTGGGGCCAACGTCCTGACTTTC.

V gene TRBV29-1 combines with J gene TRBJ2-5; no reliable D call. CDR1 is SQVTM, CDR2 ANQGSEA, per germline. The CDR3 is 11 amino acids. V dropped 3 bases and J dropped 5 bases, with 7 bases sitting between them. The CDR3 loop is CSVELMETQYF. The CDR3 DNA sequence: TGCAGCGTTGAGTTGATGGAGACCCAGTACTTC.

This clonotype was seen more than once but under ten times. The chain links TRBV6-2 or TRBV6-3 to TRBJ2-7, with D perhaps matching TRBD2 (5 bases). The CDR3 is made up of 13 amino acids. V was shortened by 7 bases and J by 2 bases, with 12 bases between the two germline ends. CDR1 is MNHEY and CDR2 is SVGEGT in the germline V gene. The CDR3 sequence: CASTNGGPYEQYF. The DNA of the CDR3 is TGTGCCAGCACTAACGGAGGACCCTACGAGCAGTACTTC.

This clonotype was detected ten times or more. The chain is built from TRBV7-9 and TRBJ1-3, with unresolved D. V was trimmed by 5 bases and J by 0 bases, leaving 14 bases between them. The CDR3 has 16 amino acids. From germline, CDR1 is SEHNR and CDR2 FQNEAQ (reference sequence). The CDR3 sequence is CASSPQSLDSGNTIYF. The CDR3 region has the DNA TGTGCCAGCAGCCCACAGAGTCTCGACTCTGGAAACACCATATATTTT.

A note on this clonotype: Since a much larger clone is just one base distant, this may be a read error. The chain uses TRBV4-3 and TRBJ2-1; TRBD1 matches 8 bases. CDR1 and CDR2 from the germline V gene are LGHNA and YSLEER. CDR3 size: 14 residues. CDR3 DNA sequence: TGCGTCAGCAGCCAAGCAGGGGGCCGGGGTGAGCAGTTCTTC. Protein product: CVSSQAGGRGEQFF.

The chain recombines TRBV7-6 with TRBJ1-1, with a possible D match to TRBD1 (5 bases). Trimming removed 4 bases from V and 0 bases from J, with 15 bases in between. The CDR3 runs 16 residues. Per the germline V gene, CDR1 is SGHVS and CDR2 is FNYEAQ. CDR3 residues: CASSSSTGAMNTEAFF. CDR3 coding DNA: TGTGCCAGCAGCTCCTCCACCGGGGCCATGAACACTGAAGCTTTCTTT. Together with reference TRBV7-6 and TRBJ1-1, the CDR3 gives the full variable domain: GAGVSQSPRYKVTKRGQDVALRCDPISGHVSLYWYRQALGQGPEFLTYFNYEAQQDKSGLPNDRFSAERPEGSISTLTIQRTEQRDSAMYRCASSSSTGAMNTEAFFGQGTRLTVV.

V and J are TRBV28 and TRBJ1-4, with 9 positions matching TRBD1. With V trimmed by 5 bases and J by 5 bases, 6 bases remained unmatched. Germline V CDR1 and CDR2: MDHEN, SYDVKM. CDR3 size: 15 residues. In DNA form, the CDR3 reads TGTGCCAGCAGTCCCGGGGACAGGGAGAATGAAAAACTGTTTTTT. Its protein is CASSPGDRENEKLFF. Full variable domain (missing parts from reference TRBV28 and TRBJ1-4): DVKVTQSSRYLVKRTGEKVFLECVQDMDHENMFWYRQDPGLGLRLIYFSYDVKMKEKGDIPEGYSVSREKKERFSLILESASTNQTSMYLCASSPGDRENEKLFFGSGTQLSVL.

The chain is built from TRBV21-1 and TRBJ1-3. TRBV21-1 is described as a pseudogene. The CDR3 runs to 19 residues. As DNA, the CDR3 is TGTGCCAGCAGCAAAGGAAGGTCTGGAGGGCGAAACTCTGGAAACACCATATATTTT. This gives the protein CASSKGRSGGRNSGNTIYF.

The table lists this clonotype with a few counts. The J gene is TRBJ1-2, the V gene TRBV29-1; TRBD1 matches 8 bases. The CDR3 loop spans 11 amino acids. Germline-derived CDR1 and CDR2 are SQVTM and ANQGSEA. The V gene end was trimmed by 7 bases and the J gene end by 4 bases; junction bases not matched to a gene: 2. The CDR3 DNA reads as TGCAGCGCCCAGGGGGCCTATGGCTACACCTTC. It is translated as CSAQGAYGYTF.